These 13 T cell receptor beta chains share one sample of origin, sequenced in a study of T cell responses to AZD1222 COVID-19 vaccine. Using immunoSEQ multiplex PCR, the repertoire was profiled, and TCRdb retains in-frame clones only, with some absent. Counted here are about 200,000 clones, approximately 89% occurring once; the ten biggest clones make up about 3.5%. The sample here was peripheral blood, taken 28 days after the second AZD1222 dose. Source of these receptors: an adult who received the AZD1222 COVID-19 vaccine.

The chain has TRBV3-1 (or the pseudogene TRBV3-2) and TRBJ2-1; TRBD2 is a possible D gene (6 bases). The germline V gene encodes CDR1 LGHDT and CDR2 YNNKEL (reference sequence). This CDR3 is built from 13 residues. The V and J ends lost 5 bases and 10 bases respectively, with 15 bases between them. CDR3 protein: CASSGGLASEQFF. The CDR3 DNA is TGTGCCAGCAGCGGGGGACTCGCATCGGAGCAGTTCTTC.

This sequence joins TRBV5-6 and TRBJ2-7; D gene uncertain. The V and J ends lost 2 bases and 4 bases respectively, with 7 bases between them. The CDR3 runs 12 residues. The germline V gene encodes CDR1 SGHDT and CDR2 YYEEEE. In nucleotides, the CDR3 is TGTGCCAGCAGCTTATACCCGTACGAGCAGTACTTC. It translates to CASSLYPYEQYF.

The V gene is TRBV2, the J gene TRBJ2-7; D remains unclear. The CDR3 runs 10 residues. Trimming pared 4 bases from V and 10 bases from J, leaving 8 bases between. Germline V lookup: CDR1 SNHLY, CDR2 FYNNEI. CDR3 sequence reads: CASSGRAQYF. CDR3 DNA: TGTGCCAGCAGTGGAAGGGCACAGTACTTC.

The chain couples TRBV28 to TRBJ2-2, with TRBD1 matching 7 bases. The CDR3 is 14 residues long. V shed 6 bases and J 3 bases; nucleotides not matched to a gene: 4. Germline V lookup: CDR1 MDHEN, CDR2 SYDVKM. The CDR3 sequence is CASRKTGDTGELFF. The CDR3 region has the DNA TGTGCCAGCAGGAAAACAGGGGACACCGGGGAGCTGTTTTTT.

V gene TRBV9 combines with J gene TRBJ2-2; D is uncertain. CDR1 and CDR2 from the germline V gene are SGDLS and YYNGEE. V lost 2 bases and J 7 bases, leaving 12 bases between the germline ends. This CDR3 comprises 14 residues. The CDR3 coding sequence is TGTGCCAGCAGCGTCTTTGAGTTCGGCGGGGAGCTGTTTTTT. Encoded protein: CASSVFEFGGELFF. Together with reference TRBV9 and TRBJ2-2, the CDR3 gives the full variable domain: DSGVTQTPKHLITATGQRVTLRCSPRSGDLSVYWYQQSLDQGLQFLIQYYNGEERAKGNILERFSAQQFPDLHSELNLSSLELGDSALYFCASSVFEFGGELFFGEGSRLTVL.

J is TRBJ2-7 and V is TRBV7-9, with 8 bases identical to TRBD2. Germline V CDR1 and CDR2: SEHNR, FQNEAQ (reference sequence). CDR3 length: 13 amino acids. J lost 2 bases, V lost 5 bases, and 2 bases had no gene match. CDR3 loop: CASSPGGAYEQYF. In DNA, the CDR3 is TGTGCCAGCAGCCCCGGGGGGGCCTACGAGCAGTACTTC.

The CDR3 DNA follows: TGTGCCAGCAGTTACCACCTAGAGGGACGCAGGGGGACCGGGGAGCTGTTTTTT. Translation gives CASSYHLEGRRGTGELFF. V is TRBV28 and J is TRBJ2-2, with 7 bases aligning to TRBD1. The CDR3 covers 18 residues. Trimming took 4 bases from V and 5 from J; bases not matched to a gene: 16. Germline loops: CDR1 MDHEN, CDR2 SYDVKM.

The CDR3 protein is CASSFGGPGQLFF. CDR3 nucleotides: TGTGCCAGCAGCTTCGGGGGGCCGGGACAACTGTTTTTT. The V gene is TRBV11-2, the J gene TRBJ1-4, with a weak D call TRBD1 (6 bases). CDR3 size: 13 residues. Germline assignment: CDR1 SGHAT and CDR2 FQNNGV. Trimming cost V 3 bases and J 12 bases, with 14 bases left between them.

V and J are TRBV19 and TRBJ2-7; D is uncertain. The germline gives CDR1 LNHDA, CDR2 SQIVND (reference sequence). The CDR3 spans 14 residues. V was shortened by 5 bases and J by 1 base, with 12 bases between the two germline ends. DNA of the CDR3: TGTGCCAGTAGTCTGGCAGTACCATCCTACGAGCAGTACTTC. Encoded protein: CASSLAVPSYEQYF. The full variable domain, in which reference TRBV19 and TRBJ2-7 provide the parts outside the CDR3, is DGGITQSPKYLFRKEGQNVTLSCEQNLNHDAMYWYRQDPGQGLRLIYYSQIVNDFQKGDIAEGYSVSREKKESFPLTVTSAQKNPTAFYLCASSLAVPSYEQYFGPGTRLTVT.

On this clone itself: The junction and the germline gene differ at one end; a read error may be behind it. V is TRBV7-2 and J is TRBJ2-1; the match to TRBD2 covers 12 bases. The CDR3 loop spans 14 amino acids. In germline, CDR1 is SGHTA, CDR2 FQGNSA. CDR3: CASSLAGGKGEQFF. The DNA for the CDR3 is TGTGCCAGCAGCCTAGCGGGAGGGAAGGGCGAGCAGTTCTTC.

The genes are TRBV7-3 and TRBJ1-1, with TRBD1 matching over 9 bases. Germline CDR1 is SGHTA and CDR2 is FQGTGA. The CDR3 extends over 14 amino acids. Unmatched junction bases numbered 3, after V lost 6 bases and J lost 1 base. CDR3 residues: CASSLDRGNTEAFF. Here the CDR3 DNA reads TGTGCCAGCAGTTTGGACAGGGGGAACACTGAAGCTTTCTTT.

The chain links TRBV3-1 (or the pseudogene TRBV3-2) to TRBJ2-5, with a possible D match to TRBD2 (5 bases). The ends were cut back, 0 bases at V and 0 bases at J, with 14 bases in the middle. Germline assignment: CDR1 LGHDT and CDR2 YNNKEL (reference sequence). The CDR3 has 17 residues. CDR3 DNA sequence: TGTGCCAGCAGCCAAGAAGTTGAGGGCCTGTACCAAGAGACCCAGTACTTC. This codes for CASSQEVEGLYQETQYF.

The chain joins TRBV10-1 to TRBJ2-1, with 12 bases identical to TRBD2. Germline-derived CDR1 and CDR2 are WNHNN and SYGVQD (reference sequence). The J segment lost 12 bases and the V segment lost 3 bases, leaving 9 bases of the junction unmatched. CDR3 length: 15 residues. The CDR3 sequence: CASSDPKGLAGGQFF. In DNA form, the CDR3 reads TGCGCCAGCAGTGACCCAAAGGGACTAGCGGGTGGGCAGTTCTTC.